This paragraph reports one T cell receptor (beta chain). Its antigen is undetermined. This sample is drawn from a study of CD8 T cells in Susac syndrome. The CDR3 spans 14 residues. Germline CDR1 and CDR2: SGHRS and YFSETQ. V shed 3 bases and J shed 6 bases, with 16 bases lying between them. Reverse transcription of roughly 0.45 to 1 ug RNA was performed with random hexamers. The amplification used immunoSEQ multiplex PCR on TCR beta CDR3; it spanned 54 Vbeta and 13 Jbeta. TCRdb re-called the immunoSEQ multiplex PCR reads through MiXCR, storing one row per CDR3 protein. The data show over 100,000 distinct CDR3 sequences, approximately 96% seen once. Overall study findings and caveats: Regarding the TCR sequencing and HLA analysis, the study admitted that a relatively small number of individuals were involved.

Sequenced: CD4+ T cells from PBMCs. V and J are TRBV5-1 and TRBJ2-7; TRBD1 is a possible D gene (6 bases). The sequence derives from a human donor in good health. The CDR3 DNA reads TGCGCCAGCAGCTGGACCCGGGACATCACCGAGCAGTACTTC. Translation gives CASSWTRDITEQYF.